These 30 T cell receptor beta chains came from one sample sequenced in a study of PD-L1 blockade in urothelial cancer. Using immunoSEQ multiplex PCR, the repertoire was profiled, and TCRdb retains in-frame clones only, with some absent. The profile covers 75,000 to 90,000 clones, with around 76% appearing a single time and more than 8% taken by the ten largest. The sample in question was PBMCs, obtained around atezolizumab (anti-PD-L1) treatment. The receptors were sampled from a man in his 70s with urothelial cancer.

The chain recombines TRBV5-1 with TRBJ2-1; TRBD1 aligns across 8 bases. V was clipped by 3 bases and J by 0 bases; unmatched bases: 5. Per the germline V gene, CDR1 is SGHRS and CDR2 is YFSETQ. This CDR3 has 16 amino acids. In DNA form, the CDR3 reads TGCGCCAGCAGCTCGTCGGGGACAGGCTCCTACAATGAGCAGTTCTTC. Protein product: CASSSSGTGSYNEQFF.

This clone has just a few counts. The chain links TRBV2 to TRBJ2-7; 8 bases are shared with TRBD2. Germline assignment: CDR1 SNHLY and CDR2 FYNNEI. V gave up 6 bases and J gave up 3 bases; unmatched junction bases: 7. CDR3 length: 14 residues. CDR3 in amino acids: CASRSRGGVYEQYF. The CDR3 DNA is TGTGCCAGCAGGTCACGGGGGGGCGTCTACGAGCAGTACTTC. The full variable domain, completed using reference TRBV2 and TRBJ2-7, is EPEVTQTPSHQVTQMGQEVILRCVPISNHLYFYWYRQILGQKVEFLVSFYNNEISEKSEIFDDQFSVERPDGSNFTLKIRSTKLEDSAMYFCASRSRGGVYEQYFGPGTRLTVT.

The sample holds a few counts of this clone. The V call is TRBV15, the J call TRBJ1-1; a possible D gene is TRBD1 (5 bases). V was pared by 7 bases and J by 7 bases, with 13 bases between. Per germline, CDR1 LNHNV and CDR2 YYDKDF (reference sequence). The CDR3 is 12 residues long. CDR3 DNA sequence: TGTGCCACCACCCCGCCCCAGGGTGAAGCTTTCTTT. Encoded protein: CATTPPQGEAFF.

The V call is TRBV29-1, the J call TRBJ2-2; weak D call: TRBD1 (6 bases). The CDR3 consists of 15 residues. Germline CDR1 and CDR2: SQVTM and ANQGSEA. Trimming cost V 0 bases and J 4 bases, with 12 bases left between them. In nucleotides, the CDR3 is TGCAGCGTTGAAGACCCCCGGGACACCACCGGGGAGCTGTTTTTT. This translates into CSVEDPRDTTGELFF.

V and J are TRBV19 and TRBJ1-6, with D hard to call. The CDR3 is 15 amino acids. Germline V gene sequence: CDR1 LNHDA, CDR2 SQIVND (reference sequence). The V end was cut by 5 bases, the J end by 9 bases, with 17 bases between. The CDR3 DNA is TGTGCCAGTAGTCCCGAGACCGGTACGGGTTCACCCCTCCACTTT. It translates to CASSPETGTGSPLHF.

This clone was observed once. J is TRBJ1-1 and V is TRBV7-8, with 9 bases lining up with TRBD1. The germline CDR1 and CDR2 sequences are SGHVS and FQNEAQ. The CDR3 covers 14 residues. Trimming cost V 2 bases and J 6 bases; bases outside gene matches: 4. The CDR3 coding sequence is TGTGCCAGCAGCTTAAGGACAGGGGATGCTGAAGCTTTCTTT. This translates into CASSLRTGDAEAFF.

This chain joins TRBV9 and TRBJ2-3; possibly TRBD2 for D (5 bases). V was shortened by 4 bases and J by 0 bases, with 15 bases between the two germline ends. Germline V lookup: CDR1 SGDLS, CDR2 YYNGEE. CDR3 size: 16 residues. CDR3 residues: CASSSSHSESTDTQYF. The CDR3 DNA is TGTGCCAGCAGCTCATCACATAGCGAAAGCACAGATACGCAGTATTTT.

The CDR3 loop reads CASRPTGRKNEQFF. For the CDR3, the DNA is TGTGCCAGCAGGCCCACAGGGCGGAAAAATGAGCAGTTCTTC. The genes are TRBV27 and TRBJ2-1; a weak D match, TRBD1 (6 bases). The V gene's germline CDR1 is MNHEY and CDR2 SMNVEV (reference sequence). The CDR3 is 14 residues long. Trimming left V 6 bases short and J 7 bases short, with 16 bases between.

This clone was recorded a few times. This chain connects TRBV4-1 to TRBJ1-6; TRBD1 matches at 9 bases. The CDR3 loop spans 15 amino acids. V gave up 1 base and J gave up 7 bases; unmatched junction bases: 2. Germline V gene sequence: CDR1 MGHRA, CDR2 YSYEKL. The CDR3 coding sequence is TGCGCCAGCAGCCAAGGGGGGACAGGGAATTCACCCCTCCACTTT. As protein: CASSQGGTGNSPLHF.

The CDR3 nucleotides read TGCGCCAGCAGCCGGGGATATGGTGAAAAACTGTTTTTT. This gives the protein CASSRGYGEKLFF. The gene calls are TRBV5-1 and TRBJ1-4, with D hard to call. Trimming pared 4 bases from V and 7 bases from J, leaving 11 bases between. Germline values: CDR1 SGHRS, CDR2 YFSETQ. The CDR3 runs 13 residues.

The genes are TRBV4-3 and TRBJ2-1, with 8 bases lining up with TRBD2. The CDR3 covers 18 residues. Trimming took 0 bases from V and 0 from J; bases not matched to a gene: 7. CDR1 and CDR2 (germline): LGHNA, YSLEER. CDR3 region: CASSQDSLAVSSYNEQFF. The DNA of the CDR3 is TGCGCCAGCAGCCAAGATTCACTAGCGGTTAGCTCCTACAATGAGCAGTTCTTC.

This clone was seen more than once but under ten times. CDR3 in amino acids: CASSQANYEQYF. In DNA form, the CDR3 reads TGTGCCAGCAGCCAAGCTAACTACGAGCAGTACTTC. J is TRBJ2-7 and V is TRBV14; D not certain. Germline CDR1 is SGHDN and CDR2 is FVKESK. Trimming pared 1 base from V and 3 bases from J, leaving 4 bases between. The CDR3 runs to 12 residues.

The chain employs TRBV5-4 and TRBJ2-7; 12 nucleotides line up with TRBD2. Germline V gene data show CDR1 as SGHNT and CDR2 as YYREEE (reference sequence). This CDR3 contains 16 residues. Losses at the gene ends were 4 bases for V and 5 bases for J; bases not matched to a gene: 10. The CDR3 DNA reads as TGTGCCAGCAGCAACCTCACTAGCGGGAGGTCCCACGAGCAGTACTTC. The encoded protein is CASSNLTSGRSHEQYF.

J is TRBJ2-3 and V is TRBV18, with a possible D match to TRBD2 (5 bases). V lost 2 bases and J 0 bases, leaving 12 bases between the germline ends. The CDR3 has 16 residues. Germline CDR1 reads KGHSH; CDR2 reads LQKENI. CDR3 nucleotide sequence: TGTGCCAGCTCACCAAATTTAGCGAGTAGCACAGATACGCAGTATTTT. Translation: CASSPNLASSTDTQYF. Full variable domain (missing parts from reference TRBV18 and TRBJ2-3): NAGVMQNPRHLVRRRGQEARLRCSPMKGHSHVYWYRQLPEEGLKFMVYLQKENIIDESGMPKERFSAEFPKEGPSILRIQQVVRGDSAAYFCASSPNLASSTDTQYFGPGTRLTVL.

The chain carries TRBV5-8 and TRBJ1-2; 8 bases align to TRBD1. The CDR3 is 14 residues long. Germline assignment: CDR1 SGHTS and CDR2 YDEGEE. With 0 bases clipped from V and 4 bases from J, the junction kept 2 bases outside the gene matches. The CDR3 coding sequence is TGTGCCAGCAGCTTGGACACAGGGGGCTATGGCTACACCTTC. Amino acids: CASSLDTGGYGYTF.

This chain uses TRBV5-4 with TRBJ2-2; 7 nucleotides match TRBD1. The CDR3 runs to 17 residues. Per the germline V gene, CDR1 is SGHNT and CDR2 is YYREEE (reference sequence). J lost 0 bases, V lost 2 bases, and 7 bases had no gene match. The DNA of the CDR3 is TGTGCCAGCAGCTTTGGGCTGGGACAGACGAACACCGGGGAGCTGTTTTTT. Its protein is CASSFGLGQTNTGELFF.

Points on this clone: The same CDR3 arises from other DNA sequences in this sample as well. CDR3 sequence reads: CASSGGGAPYNEQFF. In DNA, the CDR3 is TGTGCCAGCAGCGGCGGGGGGGCCCCGTACAATGAGCAGTTCTTC. The V gene is TRBV7-9, the J gene TRBJ2-1; TRBD2 matches 9 bases. CDR1 SEHNR and CDR2 FQNEAQ come from the germline V gene (reference sequence). The CDR3 loop spans 15 amino acids. Losses at the gene ends were 5 bases for V and 4 bases for J; bases not matched to a gene: 6.

The chain carries TRBV5-1 and TRBJ2-6, with D possibly being TRBD1 (6 bases). V shed 0 bases and J shed 1 base, with 11 bases lying between them. This CDR3 has 17 residues. In germline, CDR1 is SGHRS, CDR2 YFSETQ. CDR3 bases: TGCGCCAGCAGCTTGGAGACTGGACAGTCTGGGGCCAACGTCCTGACTTTC. Residues: CASSLETGQSGANVLTF.

The genes are TRBV27 and TRBJ2-2; D might be TRBD1 (6 bases). There are 15 residues in the CDR3. The germline CDR1 and CDR2 sequences are MNHEY and SMNVEV (reference sequence). Trimming took 6 bases from V and 0 from J, leaving 11 bases between them. This chain's CDR3 is CASRPGTTNTGELFF. The DNA for the CDR3 is TGTGCCAGCAGACCCGGGACAACGAACACCGGGGAGCTGTTTTTT.

J is TRBJ2-7 and V is TRBV9, with 10 bases identical to TRBD2. The J segment lost 8 bases and the V segment lost 0 bases, leaving 5 bases of the junction unmatched. CDR3 length: 14 amino acids. Germline CDR1 is SGDLS and CDR2 is YYNGEE. The CDR3 region has the DNA TGTGCCAGCAGCGTAGTCCCTAGCGGGGGTAAGCAGTACTTC. As protein: CASSVVPSGGKQYF. Full variable domain (outside the CDR3, taken from reference TRBV9 and TRBJ2-7): DSGVTQTPKHLITATGQRVTLRCSPRSGDLSVYWYQQSLDQGLQFLIQYYNGEERAKGNILERFSAQQFPDLHSELNLSSLELGDSALYFCASSVVPSGGKQYFGPGTRLTVT.

The chain is built from TRBV28 and TRBJ2-3, with 10 bases aligning to TRBD1. CDR1 is MDHEN and CDR2 is SYDVKM in the germline V gene. The length of the CDR3 is 16 residues. The V segment lost 6 bases and the J segment 5 bases; nucleotides outside the gene matches: 11. CDR3 region: CASSPAGTGAGDTQYF. As DNA, the CDR3 is TGTGCCAGCAGCCCTGCCGGGACAGGGGCGGGAGATACGCAGTATTTT.

This clone was observed a handful of times. The rearrangement joins TRBV9 to TRBJ2-1, with TRBD2 as a possible D gene (6 bases). Between the trimmed V and J ends, which lost 0 bases and 4 bases, there was a span of 23 bases. This CDR3 spans 19 amino acids. Germline V gene lookup returns CDR1 SGDLS and CDR2 YYNGEE. The CDR3 protein is CASSVGTSRPERRYNEQFF. CDR3 bases: TGTGCCAGCAGCGTAGGAACTAGCCGCCCAGAAAGACGATACAATGAGCAGTTCTTC.

The V call is TRBV5-4, the J call TRBJ2-5; D is possibly TRBD1 (6 bases). The closer fit of TRBJ2-7 to the DNA end suggests the J call may be wrong. Germline lookup yields CDR1 SGHNT and CDR2 YYREEE (reference sequence). The CDR3 is made up of 14 amino acids. CDR3 DNA: TGTGCCAGCAGCCCTGACAGGTCAAACTACGAGCAGTACTTC. Translation gives CASSPDRSNYEQYF.

The rearrangement joins TRBV25-1 to TRBJ1-1; weak D call: TRBD1 (5 bases). Germline CDR1 and CDR2: MGHDK and SYGVNS. V lost 6 bases, J lost 9 bases, and 11 bases lay in between. This CDR3 is 11 amino acids long. The CDR3 region is CASRGGYKAFF. The CDR3 DNA sequence: TGTGCCAGCAGGGGGGGTTATAAAGCTTTCTTT. Full variable domain (outside the CDR3, taken from reference TRBV25-1 and TRBJ1-1): EADIYQTPRYLVIGTGKKITLECSQTMGHDKMYWYQQDPGMELHLIHYSYGVNSTEKGDLSSESTVSRIRTEHFPLTLESARPSHTSQYLCASRGGYKAFFGQGTRLTVV.

Details on this clone: One junction end disagrees with the germline gene, perhaps due to a read error. The chain joins TRBV7-7 to TRBJ2-7; TRBD1 agrees at 7 bases. There are 13 residues in the CDR3. Germline V CDR1 and CDR2: SSHAT, FNYEAQ (reference sequence). CDR3 amino acids: CASSLGSGGEQYF. As DNA, the CDR3 is TGTGCTAGCAGCTTAGGGTCAGGGGGCGAGCAGTACTTC.

This clone was observed a handful of times. This chain links TRBV28 with TRBJ1-5, with TRBD1 as a possible D gene (6 bases). V was shortened by 8 bases and J by 5 bases, with 25 bases between the two germline ends. This CDR3 comprises 17 residues. Germline V gene lookup returns CDR1 MDHEN and CDR2 SYDVKM. CDR3 nucleotides: TGTGCCAGCCGCTCGCCGGCAGGGAGGGGGGGGCATCAGCCCCAGCATTTT. It codes for CASRSPAGRGGHQPQHF.

Notes on this clone: The germline gene is not matched at one end of the junction; a read error may be the cause. The chain is built from TRBV11-2 and TRBJ1-6; 9 nucleotides line up with TRBD1. CDR3 size: 15 residues. Germline CDR1 SGHAT, CDR2 FQNNGV. The CDR3 nucleotides are TGTGCCAGCAGCGTAGAACAGGGGGCCATAGCACCCCTCCACTTT. Translation gives CASSVEQGAIAPLHF.

V gene TRBV7-7 combines with J gene TRBJ1-1; D not certain. The CDR3 has 13 amino acids. V lost 2 bases and J lost 5, with 9 bases in between. The germline CDR1 and CDR2 sequences are SSHAT and FNYEAQ (reference sequence). CDR3 sequence (DNA): TGTGCCAGCAGCTTAACCTTCGAGACTGAAGCTTTCTTT. Translation gives CASSLTFETEAFF.

This clone was observed once. The chain combines TRBV27 with TRBJ1-4, with D perhaps TRBD1 (5 bases). The germline CDR1 and CDR2 sequences are MNHEY and SMNVEV (reference sequence). Trimming shortened V by 6 bases and J by 2 bases, and 22 bases separated the two germline ends. This CDR3 has 18 residues. The CDR3 is CASSQFRDSRVTNEKLFF. CDR3 DNA sequence: TGTGCCAGCAGCCAGTTTCGGGACTCGAGGGTGACTAATGAAAAACTGTTTTTT.

The rearrangement links TRBV29-1 to TRBJ1-1; 8 bases agree with TRBD1. After removal of 6 bases from V and 6 bases from J, the junction contained 9 bases not matched to a gene. This CDR3 is built from 13 residues. Germline V gene lookup returns CDR1 SQVTM and CDR2 ANQGSEA. The DNA for the CDR3 is TGCAGCGTCGCGGACAGGGATGGGGCTGAAGCTTTCTTT. Protein product: CSVADRDGAEAFF.